The 10 T cell receptor beta chains presented below share a single source sample, sequenced in a study of blood T cells in healthy people across ages. The use of a sample-barcoded 5' primer and a J-beta primer mix characterized a second PCR of roughly 6 to 11 cycles. TCRdb used MiXCR to reprocess the 5' RACE reads, holding one entry per CDR3 protein. The sample holds 920,000 or so distinct CDR3 sequences; less than 50% are singletons and the top ten take 15% to 20%. The sequencing sample was made of blood. The receptors derive from a woman aged 60-75 years in good health.

This sequence joins TRBV27 and TRBJ2-1; D not certain. CDR1 and CDR2 (germline): MNHEY, SMNVEV (reference sequence). The V gene lost 6 bases and the J gene lost 10 bases, with 16 bases spanning the gap. This CDR3 region has 13 residues. The CDR3 protein is CASSQPGSREQFF. The CDR3 DNA is TGTGCCAGCAGCCAACCTGGCAGTCGAGAGCAGTTCTTC.

This clonotype was seen a handful of times. V is TRBV20-1 and J is TRBJ2-7, with TRBD2 matching 9 bases. J was trimmed by 3 bases and V by 0 bases; bases with no gene match: 9. The length of the CDR3 is 16 residues. Germline loops: CDR1 DFQATT, CDR2 SNEGSKA (reference sequence). The CDR3 loop reads CSARDREGLALYEQYF. The CDR3 DNA follows: TGCAGTGCTAGAGACAGGGAAGGACTAGCGCTCTACGAGCAGTACTTC.

The V call is TRBV7-8, the J call TRBJ2-7; 8 bases line up with TRBD2. Germline V gene sequence: CDR1 SGHVS, CDR2 FQNEAQ. The ends lost 2 bases at V and 9 bases at J; junction bases unmatched: 15. The CDR3 is 16 residues long. The CDR3 nucleotides read TGTGCCAGCAGCTTACTGGCGGGAGGATCTTTGAATGGGCAGTACTTC. Encoded protein: CASSLLAGGSLNGQYF.

The chain carries TRBV20-1 and TRBJ2-5; D unclear. Per the germline V gene, CDR1 is DFQATT and CDR2 is SNEGSKA (reference sequence). Trimming pared 2 bases from V and 11 bases from J, leaving 18 bases between. This CDR3 spans 13 amino acids. Written as DNA, the CDR3 is TGCAGTGCTAGAAACGTCCCGTACAATGAGCAGTACTTC. Translation gives CSARNVPYNEQYF.

There are a few counts of this clonotype. This chain connects TRBV11-1 to TRBJ2-5, with 9 bases lining up with TRBD2. Germline trimming cut 2 bases from V and 0 bases from J; bases unmatched to any gene: 19. The CDR3 is 21 amino acids. Germline-derived CDR1 and CDR2 are SGHAT and FQDESV (reference sequence). The CDR3 region is CASSLSWSDGWSSGNQETQYF. CDR3 in DNA: TGTGCCAGCAGCTTATCGTGGTCGGATGGGTGGTCTAGCGGGAACCAAGAGACCCAGTACTTC.

This clonotype was seen more than once but under ten times. This chain connects TRBV4-2 to TRBJ1-4, with TRBD1 identical over 7 bases. CDR3 length: 15 amino acids. CDR1 and CDR2 (germline): LGHNA, YNFKEQ. With 2 bases clipped from V and 6 bases from J, the junction kept 6 bases outside the gene matches. The CDR3 here is CASSQLFQGDEKLFF. The CDR3 nucleotides read TGTGCCAGCAGCCAATTGTTCCAGGGGGATGAAAAACTGTTTTTT.

J is TRBJ2-5 and V is TRBV20-1; TRBD2 matches at 11 bases. The last part of the DNA fits TRBJ2-7 better; the J call may be wrong. Germline CDR1 and CDR2: DFQATT and SNEGSKA (reference sequence). The CDR3 loop spans 16 amino acids. CDR3 region: CSAIAGGPGKVYEQYF. For the CDR3, the DNA is TGCAGTGCCATAGCGGGAGGGCCCGGGAAAGTCTACGAGCAGTACTTC.

The chain has TRBV7-2 and TRBJ2-3; 9 bases are a match to TRBD2. V was pared by 1 base and J by 5 bases, with 4 bases of the junction left unmatched. Germline V lookup: CDR1 SGHTA, CDR2 FQGNSA. The CDR3 sequence is 15 residues long. The CDR3 spells CASSLVAGAGDTQYF. The CDR3 DNA is TGTGCCAGCAGCTTAGTAGCGGGAGCGGGAGATACGCAGTATTTT.

This chain joins TRBV6-2 or TRBV6-3 and TRBJ2-6, with 9 bases that match TRBD1. Germline V gives CDR1 MNHEY, CDR2 SVGEGT. The V segment lost 7 bases and the J segment 2 bases; nucleotides outside the gene matches: 12. The CDR3 covers 18 residues. The CDR3 DNA reads TGTGCCAGCAAAAATTCCGGGACAGGGAGTCCTGGGGCCAACGTCCTGACTTTC. Translated: CASKNSGTGSPGANVLTF.

In this sample, this clonotype turned up many times. The rearrangement joins TRBV6-1 to TRBJ2-5; possible D gene TRBD2, 6 bases. Germline V gives CDR1 MNHNS, CDR2 SASEGT. The CDR3 loop spans 14 amino acids. The V and J ends lost 6 bases and 5 bases respectively, with 16 bases between them. Here the CDR3 reads CASSRTSGRETQYF. The CDR3 region has the DNA TGTGCCAGCAGCCGAACAAGCGGGCGGGAGACCCAGTACTTC.